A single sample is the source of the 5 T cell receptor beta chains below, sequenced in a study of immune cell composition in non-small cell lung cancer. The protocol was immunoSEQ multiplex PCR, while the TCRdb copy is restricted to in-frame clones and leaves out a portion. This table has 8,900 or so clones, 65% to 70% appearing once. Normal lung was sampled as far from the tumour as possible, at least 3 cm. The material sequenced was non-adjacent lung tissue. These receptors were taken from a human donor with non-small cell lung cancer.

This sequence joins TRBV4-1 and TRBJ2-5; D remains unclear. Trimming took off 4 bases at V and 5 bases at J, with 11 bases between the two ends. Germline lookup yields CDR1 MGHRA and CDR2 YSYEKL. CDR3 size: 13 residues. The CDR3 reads CASSRRVDETQYF. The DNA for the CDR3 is TGCGCCAGCAGCCGACGGGTTGACGAGACCCAGTACTTC.

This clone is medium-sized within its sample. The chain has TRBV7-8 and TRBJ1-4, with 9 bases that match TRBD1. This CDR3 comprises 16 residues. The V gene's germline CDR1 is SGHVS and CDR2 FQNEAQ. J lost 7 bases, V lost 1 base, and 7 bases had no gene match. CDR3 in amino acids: CASSLVGQGGSEKLFF. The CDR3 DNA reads TGTGCCAGCAGCTTAGTGGGACAGGGAGGGAGTGAAAAACTGTTTTTT.

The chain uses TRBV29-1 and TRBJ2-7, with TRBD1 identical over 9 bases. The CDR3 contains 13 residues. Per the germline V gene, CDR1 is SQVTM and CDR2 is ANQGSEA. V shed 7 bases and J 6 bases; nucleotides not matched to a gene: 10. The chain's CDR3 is CSADRGGLGEQYF. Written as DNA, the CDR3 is TGCAGCGCAGACAGGGGGGGATTAGGCGAGCAGTACTTC.

The DNA of the CDR3 is TGTGCCAGTAGTATTGGGGACAAGGTAAATGAGCAGTTCTTC. Its translation is CASSIGDKVNEQFF. J is TRBJ2-1 and V is TRBV19; D is possibly TRBD1 (6 bases). Germline V gene data show CDR1 as LNHDA and CDR2 as SQIVND (reference sequence). V lost 3 bases and J 7 bases, leaving 13 bases between the germline ends. The CDR3 is 14 amino acids.

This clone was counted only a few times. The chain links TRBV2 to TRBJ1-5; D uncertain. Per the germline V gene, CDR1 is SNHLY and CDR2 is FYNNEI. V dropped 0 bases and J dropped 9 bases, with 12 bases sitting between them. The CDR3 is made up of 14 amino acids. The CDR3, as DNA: TGTGCCAGCAGTGAAGCGCTTCGTGAGGTGCCCCAGCATTTT. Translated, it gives CASSEALREVPQHF.